The present TCR beta chain was sequenced within a study of identical twins. Broader study findings: Cross-sectional statistical analysis, not tracking of the same donors, underpinned the conclusions.

Each CDR3 protein gets one entry after TCRdb re-called the 5' RACE reads with MiXCR. Here the sample spans about 730,000 distinct CDR3 sequences, about 20% being singletons. Turning to this clonotype: No antigen is known for it.

The CDR3 extends over 13 amino acids. V was shortened by 6 bases and J by 7 bases, with 15 bases between the two germline ends. Per germline, CDR1 DFQATT and CDR2 SNEGSKA (reference sequence). Healthy Caucasians, and only they, were the donors. This same sample was also taken into another study, of T cells expressing NK-cell markers. That work contributes: It was sorted CD3+CD56+NKG2C+, CD3+CD56+NKG2C- and CD3+CD56-NKG2C+ T cells that supplied the TCR beta repertoires. The authors sequenced eight donors, of whom seven were HCMV-seropositive and one was seronegative.

The receptor was derived from a woman between 18 and 29 years old in good health. Sequences were obtained from PBMCs. The V gene is TRBV20-1, the J gene TRBJ1-4; tentative D call: TRBD1 (6 bases). DNA for the CDR3: TGCAGTGCCGGACACAGGGAACCTGAAAAACTGTTTTTT. It specifies CSAGHREPEKLFF.